This T cell receptor beta chain was sequenced in a study of shared clonotypes between healthy human individuals. Overall study context: Donors had three CD4 naive, three CD4 memory, two CD8 naive and one CD8 memory plate apiece.

The CDR3 spans 13 residues. Germline assignment: CDR1 GTSNPN and CDR2 SVGIG (reference sequence). V was cut by 2 bases and J by 1 base, with 6 bases left in between. Measured with immunoSEQ multiplex PCR; TCRdb has only the in-frame clones, and not every one. The sample lists over a million clones, 98% occurring once. Study-wide findings and caveats: Clonotype sharing among donors was thought likely to change with sequencing depth. Clonotypes shared by all four donors outscored non-shared clonotypes in generation probability. Naive subsets, compared against memory subsets, generally had larger estimated richness values.

Of note for this clone: What it binds is unknown. Additional DNA sequences in this sample encode the identical CDR3.

The sample consisted of naive CD4+ T cells sorted from blood. Subset given: CD45RA+ positively selected. This sequence joins TRBV30 and TRBJ1-5, with D tentatively TRBD1 (5 bases). The receptor comes from a man aged 25 to 40 in good health. Here the CDR3 DNA reads TGTGCCTGGAGTCGGGACAGCAATCAGCCCCAGCATTTT. Protein product: CAWSRDSNQPQHF.